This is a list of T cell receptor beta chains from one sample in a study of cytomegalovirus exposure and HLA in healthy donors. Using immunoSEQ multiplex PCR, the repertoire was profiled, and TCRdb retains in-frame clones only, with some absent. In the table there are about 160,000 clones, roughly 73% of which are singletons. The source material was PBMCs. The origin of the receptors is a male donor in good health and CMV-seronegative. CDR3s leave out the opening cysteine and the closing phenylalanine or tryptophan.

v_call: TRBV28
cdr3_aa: ASSFSGRPYEQY

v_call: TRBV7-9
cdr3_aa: ASSWGLAGGRSETQY

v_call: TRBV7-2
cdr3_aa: ASSLTGTGVGTGELF

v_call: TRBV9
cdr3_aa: ASSVSPRRRASGNTIY

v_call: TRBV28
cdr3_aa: ASSSTGTSSYEQY

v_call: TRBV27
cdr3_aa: ASSSYYRGRADTQY

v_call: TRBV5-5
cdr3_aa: ASRARVNEQF

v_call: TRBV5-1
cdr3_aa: ASSWTSGGTYEQY

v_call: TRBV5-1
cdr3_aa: ASSLGAGTGLSGANVLT

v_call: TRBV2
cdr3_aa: ASSEDRYSYNEQF

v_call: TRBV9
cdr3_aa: ASSVALTDTQY

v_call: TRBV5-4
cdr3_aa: ASSSGTGYEKLF

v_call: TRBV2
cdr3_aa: ASSPGQGEH

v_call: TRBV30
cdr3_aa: AWRTSGADNEQF

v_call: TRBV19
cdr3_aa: ASRGGGNTGELF

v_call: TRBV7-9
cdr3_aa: ASSSGTVYGYT

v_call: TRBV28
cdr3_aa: ASSWPASVGEQY

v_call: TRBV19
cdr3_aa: ASSFVAGFTDTQY

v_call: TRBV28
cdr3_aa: ASSSLRTDRGGEKLF

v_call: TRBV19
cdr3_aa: ASSPGTGPSYEQY

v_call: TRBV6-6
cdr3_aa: ASKGQGNTGELF

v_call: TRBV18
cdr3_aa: ASSPGQGAYGYT

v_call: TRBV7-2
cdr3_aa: ASSWDSSYEQY

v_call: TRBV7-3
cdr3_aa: ASSLVAARLNEQF

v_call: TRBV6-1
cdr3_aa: ASMRGDYTEAF

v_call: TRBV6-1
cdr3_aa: ASTEGQGASEQY

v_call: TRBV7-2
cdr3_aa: ASSTGTGSGNTIY

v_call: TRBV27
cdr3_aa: ASSFPGQGGTQY

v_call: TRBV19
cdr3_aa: ASTWTQGNEQF

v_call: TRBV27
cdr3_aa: ASSSTGGGTEAF

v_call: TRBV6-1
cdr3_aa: ASSSSSETQY

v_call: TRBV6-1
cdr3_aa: ASSELAGGPGELF

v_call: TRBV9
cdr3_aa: ASSPPGGHYEQY

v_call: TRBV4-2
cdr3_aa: ASSQPAGVSYEQY

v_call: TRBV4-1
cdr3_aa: ASSRGQGEKLF

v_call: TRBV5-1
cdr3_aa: ASSLGTSGGLSSYNEQF

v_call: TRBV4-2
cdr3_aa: ASSQGLAASYEQY

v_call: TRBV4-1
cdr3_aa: ASSHPGQGVGYT

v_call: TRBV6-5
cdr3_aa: ASRNGASNTGELF

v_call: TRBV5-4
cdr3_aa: ASSLKGEIPYGYT

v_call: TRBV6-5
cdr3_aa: ASSSRQGDSPLH